The text below deals with one TCR beta chain. The germline V gene has CDR1 SGHVS and CDR2 FQNEAQ. CDR3 size: 15 residues. V shed 8 bases and J 5 bases; nucleotides not matched to a gene: 10. This entry is derived from a study of blood T cell repertoires in COVID-19. The overall study: Acute-phase and convalescent COVID-19 samples originated in the United States, Italy and Spain.

The method was immunoSEQ multiplex PCR; TCRdb's version includes in-frame clones alone and lacks a portion of them. Altogether 68,000 or so clones are present, 86% being singletons, with the ten largest covering roughly 3.7%. The specimen was peripheral blood. This TCR came from a man aged 50-59 years with acute or convalescent COVID-19. The chain has TRBV7-8 and TRBJ2-2, with 8 bases aligning to TRBD2. CDR3 region: CASQGTSGRTGELFF. The CDR3 bases are TGTGCCAGCCAGGGTACTAGCGGTCGGACCGGGGAGCTGTTTTTT.